Listed below are T cell receptor beta chains from one sample, sequenced in a study of T cells in Graves' hyperthyroidism and ophthalmopathy. TCRdb processed the multiplex PCR reads anew with MiXCR; each CDR3 protein has one entry. The sample holds about 160,000 distinct CDR3 sequences; approximately 9% are singletons and the top ten take around 20%. Sequencing used blood. These receptors were collected from a woman younger than 35 with Graves' hyperthyroidism that later progressed to Graves' ophthalmopathy. Both conserved end residues are part of each CDR3. The D gene is left open where the match is weak. Clone size is shown for a subset of rows, as once, few, many or a class of expanded clone.

CASSESGGLYNEQFF | TGTGCCAGCAGCGAGAGCGGGGGCCTGTACAATGAGCAGTTCTTC | TRBV9 | TRBD2 | few | TRBJ2-1
CASSQVRAGYEKLFF | TGCGCCAGCAGCCAAGTCCGTGCCGGGTATGAAAAACTGTTTTTT | TRBV4-1 | NA | few | TRBJ1-4
CASSSLDTPITEAFF | TGTGCCAGCAGCTCCCTCGACACCCCGATCACTGAAGCTTTCTTT | TRBV7-6 | NA | many | TRBJ1-1
CSARGRPGGGDGYTF | TGCAGTGCTAGAGGGCGTCCAGGGGGGGGTGATGGCTACACCTTC | TRBV20-1 | TRBD1 | few | TRBJ1-2
CASSYSMVQGLNEKLFF | TGTGCCAGCAGTTACTCGATGGTCCAGGGGCTAAATGAAAAACTGTTTTTT | TRBV6-6 | NA | many | TRBJ1-4
CSARDLKGGGQETQYF | TGCAGTGCTAGAGATCTCAAGGGAGGGGGCCAAGAGACCCAGTACTTC | TRBV20-1 | NA | many | TRBJ2-5
CASSYFLSAWGQGELFF | TGTGCCAGCAGTTACTTTTTGAGTGCTTGGGGGCAGGGAGAGCTGTTTTTT | TRBV6-5 | NA | few | TRBJ2-2
CSARDNSPAEQFF | TGCAGTGCTAGAGATAACAGTCCCGCTGAGCAGTTCTTC | TRBV20-1 | NA | few | TRBJ2-1
CASSYSALTGGGQETQYF | TGTGCCAGCAGTTACTCGGCTCTGACAGGGGGTGGCCAAGAGACCCAGTACTTC | TRBV6-5 | TRBD1 | NA | TRBJ2-5
CASSPGRRTEAFF | TGTGCCAGCAGTCCGGGAAGGAGGACTGAAGCTTTCTTT | TRBV12-3/TRBV12-4 | NA | many | TRBJ1-1
CASSLTSGTAGELFF | TGTGCCAGCAGCTTGACTAGCGGGACCGCCGGGGAGCTGTTTTTT | TRBV9 | TRBD2 | NA | TRBJ2-2
CASRRGYGDTEAFF | TGTGCCAGCAGGAGAGGATACGGGGACACTGAAGCTTTCTTT | TRBV2 | NA | many | TRBJ1-1
CASSGYGVNTEAFF | TGTGCCAGCAGTGGGTATGGGGTGAACACTGAAGCTTTCTTT | TRBV12-3/TRBV12-4 | NA | many | TRBJ1-1
CSARASYREKLFF | TGCAGTGCTAGGGCCTCCTACAGGGAAAAACTGTTTTTT | TRBV20-1 | NA | few | TRBJ1-4
CASSLGRDRVSTGELFF | TGCGCCAGCAGCCTCGGACGGGACAGAGTGAGCACCGGGGAGCTGTTTTTT | TRBV5-1 | TRBD1 | many | TRBJ2-2
CASSPQDRGFGETQYF | TGTGCCAGCAGCCCGCAGGACAGGGGGTTTGGTGAGACCCAGTACTTC | TRBV7-9 | TRBD1 | few | TRBJ2-5
CASSQDSRGIGPGNTIYF | TGTGCCAGCAGCCAGGACTCCAGGGGGATCGGCCCTGGAAACACCATATATTTT | TRBV3-1 | TRBD1 | few | TRBJ1-3
CASRANTEAFF | TGTGCCAGCAGAGCTAACACTGAAGCTTTCTTT | TRBV28 | NA | many | TRBJ1-1
CASSPEGYYNEQFF | TGTGCCAGCAGCCCAGAGGGCTATTACAATGAGCAGTTCTTC | TRBV14 | NA | many | TRBJ2-1
CASSSTTDREQYF | TGTGCCAGCAGTTCGACGACAGATCGCGAGCAGTACTTC | TRBV12-3/TRBV12-4 | NA | many | TRBJ2-7
CASSRELADNEQFF | TGTGCCAGCAGCCGAGAGCTAGCGGACAATGAGCAGTTCTTC | TRBV7-2 | TRBD2 | many | TRBJ2-1
CASTADRSYGYTF | TGTGCCAGCACCGCAGACAGAAGCTATGGCTACACCTTC | TRBV12-3/TRBV12-4 | NA | many | TRBJ1-2
CASGEAKTGSNRRTIYF | TGTGCCAGCGGTGAAGCCAAGACAGGGAGTAACCGTAGGACCATATATTTT | TRBV6-1 | TRBD1 | few | TRBJ1-3
CASSLEGGQETQYF | TGTGCCAGCAGCTTAGAAGGGGGGCAAGAGACCCAGTACTTC | TRBV7-8 | NA | NA | TRBJ2-5
CSADTTAGGSQFF | TGCAGTGCGGACACTACGGCGGGGGGATCGCAGTTCTTC | TRBV20-1 | TRBD2 | many | TRBJ2-1
CASREGTSGTGELFF | TGTGCCAGCAGAGAGGGGACTAGTGGGACCGGGGAGCTGTTTTTT | TRBV2 | TRBD2 | many | TRBJ2-2
CASSSTDTNTEAFF | TGTGCCAGCAGCTCGACAGATACGAACACTGAAGCTTTCTTT | TRBV7-8 | NA | many | TRBJ1-1
CASSQKTSGVSYEQYF | TGTGCCAGCAGCCAAAAAACTAGCGGCGTTTCCTACGAGCAGTACTTC | TRBV13 | TRBD2 | NA | TRBJ2-7
CASSFKGLAQETQYF | TGTGCCAGCAGTTTTAAGGGACTAGCCCAGGAGACCCAGTACTTC | TRBV13 | TRBD2 | NA | TRBJ2-5
CASSLKRGETQYF | TGTGCCAGCAGTTTAAAGAGGGGTGAGACCCAGTACTTC | TRBV27 | NA | many | TRBJ2-5
CASTPGGGDGYTF | TGTGCCAGCACCCCTGGTGGAGGGGATGGCTACACCTTC | TRBV12-3/TRBV12-4 | NA | many | TRBJ1-2
CASKEKVGGHQPQHF | TGTGCCAGCAAAGAAAAGGTAGGAGGTCATCAGCCCCAGCATTTT | TRBV7-8 | NA | NA | TRBJ1-5
CASSPPGTALNTEAFF | TGTGCCAGCTCACCACCTGGGACAGCATTGAACACTGAAGCTTTCTTT | TRBV18 | TRBD1 | many | TRBJ1-1
CASSSSPSLSSYNEQFF | TGTGCCAGCAGTTCATCCCCATCCCTTAGCTCCTACAATGAGCAGTTCTTC | TRBV27 | NA | many | TRBJ2-1
CASKGTGSYEQYF | TGTGCCAGCAAAGGGACAGGGTCCTACGAGCAGTACTTC | TRBV6-1 | TRBD1 | many | TRBJ2-7
CASSDRGFSYEQYF | TGTGCCAGCAGTGACCGGGGGTTTTCCTACGAGCAGTACTTC | TRBV6-4 | NA | many | TRBJ2-7
CASSSTETGKLNSPLHF | TGTGCCAGCAGTTCAACCGAAACAGGGAAACTTAATTCACCCCTCCACTTT | TRBV6-1 | NA | many | TRBJ1-6
CSASFINEQFF | TGCAGTGCTAGTTTCATCAATGAGCAGTTCTTC | TRBV20-1 | NA | many | TRBJ2-1
CATSDLSFGGSHEQFF | TGTGCCACCAGTGATTTGTCTTTCGGCGGGAGCCATGAGCAGTTCTTC | TRBV24-1 | TRBD2 | many | TRBJ2-1
CASSQHSPRGFEQFF | TGTGCCAGCAGCCAGCACTCCCCCCGGGGGTTTGAGCAGTTCTTC | TRBV11-2 | NA | many | TRBJ2-1
CASSRLTSTDTQYF | TGTGCCAGCAGTCGACTTACTAGCACAGATACGCAGTATTTT | TRBV11-2 | NA | many | TRBJ2-3
CASSDRTGRSSYNSPLHF | TGCGCCAGCAGTGACAGGACAGGGAGGTCATCCTATAATTCACCCCTCCACTTT | TRBV10-1 | TRBD1 | few | TRBJ1-6
CASSLELGLAGVGNEQFF | TGTGCCAGCAGCTTGGAGTTGGGACTAGCGGGAGTAGGGAATGAGCAGTTCTTC | TRBV7-8 | TRBD2 | NA | TRBJ2-1
CASSDEPGQMENTF | TGTGCCAGCAGCGATGAACCGGGACAGATGGAAAACACCTTC | TRBV7-9 | TRBD1 | NA | TRBJ1-2
CSAPTSGQETQYF | TGCAGTGCTCCGACTAGCGGCCAAGAGACCCAGTACTTC | TRBV20-1 | TRBD2 | many | TRBJ2-5
CASSTRKGQRGEAFF | TGTGCCAGTAGTACACGTAAAGGCCAGAGGGGTGAAGCTTTCTTT | TRBV19 | NA | many | TRBJ1-1
CASSSPRGTMNTEAFF | TGTGCCAGCAGTTCTCCCCGCGGGACCATGAACACTGAAGCTTTCTTT | TRBV6-1 | NA | many | TRBJ1-1
CAWRFGGAVRTEAFF | TGTGCCTGGAGATTTGGCGGGGCAGTAAGGACTGAAGCTTTCTTT | TRBV30 | NA | many | TRBJ1-1
CASSSVAGMNTEAFF | TGTGCCAGCAGTTCTGTCGCCGGAATGAACACTGAAGCTTTCTTT | TRBV6-1 | NA | many | TRBJ1-1